Shown below are 3 T cell receptor beta chains from a single sample sequenced in a study of spatial heterogeneity in lung cancer. Sample time point: sample taken at primary tumor resection. TCRdb ran MiXCR on the 5' RACE reads and lists one entry per CDR3 protein. Of tens of thousands of distinct CDR3 sequences listed, about 8% were seen once; the top ten hold about 6.8%. Source: PBMCs, taken at surgery. The source of these receptors is a male donor with early-stage non-small cell lung cancer.

At least ten counts were recorded for this clonotype. The V call is TRBV20-1, the J call TRBJ1-6; D is unresolved. Trimming took 6 bases from V and 7 from J, leaving 22 bases between them. The germline gives CDR1 DFQATT, CDR2 SNEGSKA (reference sequence). The CDR3 spans 16 residues. The CDR3 DNA is TGCAGTGCCCCACCGTCAAAAAACACGGGAAATTCACCCCTCCACTTT. Translating gives CSAPPSKNTGNSPLHF.

The chain uses TRBV23-1 and TRBJ2-6; D may correspond to TRBD1 or TRBD2 (5 bases each). TRBV23-1 is reported as an ORF; its role is uncertain. The V and J ends lost 8 bases and 1 base respectively, with 18 bases between them. CDR3 length equals 17 residues. The CDR3 loop is CASPPGQGVSGANVLTF. DNA of the CDR3: TGCGCCAGCCCCCCGGGCCAGGGAGTGTCTGGGGCCAACGTCCTGACTTTC.

This clonotype turned up a few times. V gene TRBV5-5 combines with J gene TRBJ2-7; D gene uncertain. Trimming left V 0 bases short and J 1 base short, with 5 bases between. Germline CDR1 is SGHKS and CDR2 is YYEKEE (reference sequence). The CDR3 totals 13 residues. This CDR3 reads CASSLVQSYEQYF. The CDR3 coding sequence is TGTGCCAGCAGCTTGGTCCAGTCCTACGAGCAGTACTTC.